This TCR beta chain was captured in a study of human T cells and chemical hapten exposure. Trimming took off 5 bases at V and 11 bases at J, with 19 bases between the two ends. The CDR3 spans 14 residues. TCRdb ran MiXCR on the RACE reads and lists one entry per CDR3 protein. The sample gives about 54,000 distinct CDR3 sequences, about a tenth of which show up once; over 1.5% is in the top ten. The time point is: patch test 2, 6 weeks after DPC sensitization. Stated treatment: therapeutic diphenylcyclopropenone sensitization with weekly scalp DPC. The TCR sequence derives from a woman in her forties or fifties with alopecia areata. Some clones in this sample may be carry-over from other donors' samples. The chain is built from TRBV12-3 or TRBV12-4 and TRBJ2-1; D uncertain. The specimen was whole blood, collected in connection with sensitization to the hapten diphenylcyclopropenone (DPC). CDR3 bases: TGTGCCAGCAGTCCCACCCTGGGTCTTCTTCAGCAGTTCTTC. Translated: CASSPTLGLLQQFF.